This T cell receptor beta chain was identified in a study of Graves' ophthalmopathy and Graves' hyperthyroidism. For repertoire sequencing, the TCR beta CDR3 regions were amplified from RNA transcripts. After a first-round RT-PCR with HTBI primers, a second-round multiplex PCR was run. TCRdb recomputed calls from the multiplex PCR reads with MiXCR, one row per CDR3 protein. Of about half a million distinct CDR3 sequences listed, roughly an eighth are singletons. General study results and limits: Blood also held most thyroid clonotypes expanded above 0.001 frequency.

Exclusion applied to patients with other autoimmune diseases, uncontrolled infections, pregnancy or lactation. PBMCs were obtained from roughly 9 ml of fresh peripheral blood. CDR3 length: 15 amino acids. The germline V gene has CDR1 SQVTM and CDR2 ANQGSEA. V lost 0 bases, J lost 4 bases, and 15 bases lay in between. This clonotype was counted many times. The antigen is unknown. The receptor's source is a woman younger than 45 with Graves' ophthalmopathy. The chain carries TRBV29-1 and TRBJ1-2, with D possibly being TRBD1 (5 bases). Specimen: blood. For the CDR3, the DNA is TGCAGCGTTGAAGAAATGGAGAACAGGCCCTATGGCTACACCTTC. Translated, it gives CSVEEMENRPYGYTF.